This is a list of T cell receptor beta chains from one sample in a study of CD8 T cells in Susac syndrome. TCRdb used MiXCR to reprocess the immunoSEQ multiplex PCR reads, holding one entry per CDR3 protein. The sample lists 150,000 to 180,000 distinct CDR3 sequences, approximately 95% occurring once. Sequenced input: CD4+ T cells from PBMCs. The receptors shown here come from a human donor with Susac syndrome. Each CDR3 is given with its conserved first and last residue. A D gene is named only where the DNA matches it firmly. The size of a clone is reported for some rows only, either as once, few or many, or as a class for expanded clones.

14 TRBJ2-5 . . TRBV11-2 CASSLVAASETQYF TGTGCCAGCAGCTTAGTAGCGGCCTCTGAGACCCAGTACTTC
15 TRBJ2-7 . . TRBV7-2 CASSFRDGSSYEQYF TGTGCCAGCAGCTTCCGGGACGGAAGCTCCTACGAGCAGTACTTC
14 TRBJ1-2 . TRBD1 TRBV20-1 CSARTPGGNYGYTF TGCAGTGCTAGGACCCCAGGGGGTAACTATGGCTACACCTTC
15 TRBJ1-1 . . TRBV18 CASSPRTAENTEAFF TGTGCCAGCTCACCCAGGACAGCAGAGAACACTGAAGCTTTCTTT
14 TRBJ1-1 . TRBD1 TRBV5-1 CASSSSGGNTEAFF TGCGCCAGCAGCTCCTCAGGGGGGAACACTGAAGCTTTCTTT
14 TRBJ2-7 . TRBD1 TRBV13 CASSLRQGTNEQYF TGTGCCAGCAGCCTTCGACAGGGGACGAACGAGCAGTACTTC
15 TRBJ1-1 . . TRBV6-5 CASSYGLTMNTEAFF TGTGCCAGCAGTTACGGGCTAACTATGAACACTGAAGCTTTCTTT
17 TRBJ2-3 . . TRBV4-2 CASSQESSFKYTDTQYF TGTGCCAGCAGCCAAGAATCCTCGTTCAAATACACAGATACGCAGTATTTT
11 TRBJ2-3 . . TRBV29-1 CSVEGGEAQYF TGCAGCGTTGAAGGAGGGGAGGCGCAGTATTTT
13 TRBJ2-3 . . TRBV7-2 CASSPALTDTQYF TGTGCCAGCAGCCCGGCCCTCACAGATACGCAGTATTTT
14 TRBJ2-7 . TRBD1 TRBV7-9 CASSSGTGWYEQYF TGTGCCAGCAGCTCCGGGACAGGGTGGTACGAGCAGTACTTC
13 TRBJ1-1 once . TRBV18 CASSPSGPTEAFF TGTGCCAGCTCACCATCAGGGCCCACTGAAGCTTTCTTT
14 TRBJ2-7 once TRBD1 TRBV18 CASSPGQGVGEQYF TGTGCCAGCTCACCGGGACAGGGGGTAGGCGAGCAGTACTTC
11 TRBJ2-7 . . TRBV18 CASSPGYEQYF TGTGCCAGCAGCCCGGGGTACGAGCAGTACTTC
14 TRBJ1-1 . . TRBV5-1 CASSSGSGNTEAFF TGCGCCAGCAGCTCGGGCAGCGGGAACACTGAAGCTTTCTTT
15 TRBJ2-3 . TRBD1 TRBV11-2 CASSLRTGFGDTQYF TGTGCCAGCAGCTTAAGGACAGGCTTTGGAGATACGCAGTATTTT
15 TRBJ2-6 . . TRBV21-1 CASSISPSGANVLTF TGTGCCAGCAGCATTAGTCCCTCTGGGGCCAACGTCCTGACTTTC
13 TRBJ2-1 . . TRBV14 CASSQVRESEQFF TGTGCCAGCAGCCAAGTGAGGGAAAGTGAGCAGTTCTTC
14 TRBJ1-5 . . TRBV2 CASHRTGRNQPQHF TGTGCCAGCCATCGCACAGGGCGCAATCAGCCCCAGCATTTT
15 TRBJ1-5 . TRBD1 TRBV7-2 CASSTDGTGKQPQHF TGTGCCAGCAGCACCGACGGGACAGGGAAGCAGCCCCAGCATTTT
16 TRBJ2-6 once . TRBV19 CASSIGDTSGANVLTF TGTGCCAGTAGTATAGGCGACACCTCTGGGGCCAACGTCCTGACTTTC
17 TRBJ2-6 . TRBD1 TRBV18 CASSRTGLNFGANVLTF TGTGCCAGCTCAAGGACAGGGTTGAACTTTGGGGCCAACGTCCTGACTTTC
11 TRBJ2-1 . . TRBV29-1 CSVASGNEQFF TGCAGCGTTGCCAGTGGGAATGAGCAGTTCTTC
15 TRBJ2-2 . . TRBV5-1 CASSSNVGAAGELFF TGCGCCAGCAGCTCGAACGTTGGGGCGGCCGGGGAGCTGTTTTTT
15 TRBJ2-1 . TRBD2 TRBV6-4 CASSDGTSGGNEQFF TGTGCCAGCAGTGACGGTACTAGCGGGGGTAATGAGCAGTTCTTC
14 TRBJ1-2 . . TRBV12-3/TRBV12-4 CASSFDRQNYGYTF TGTGCCAGCAGTTTCGACCGGCAGAACTATGGCTACACCTTC
13 TRBJ2-7 . . TRBV29-1 CSVVVLPSWEQYF TGCAGCGTTGTCGTTCTCCCAAGTTGGGAGCAGTACTTC
19 TRBJ2-6 . TRBD2 TRBV18 CASSPPGTSGVSGANVLTF TGTGCCAGCTCACCACCGGGGACTAGCGGGGTCTCTGGGGCCAACGTCCTGACTTTC
14 TRBJ1-6 . . TRBV2 CASSVGTENSPLHF TGTGCCAGCAGTGTTGGGACGGAAAATTCACCCCTCCACTTT
11 TRBJ2-1 . . TRBV9 CANRDYNEQFF TGTGCCAACCGGGACTACAATGAGCAGTTCTTC
14 TRBJ2-6 . . TRBV29-1 CSVERGSGANVLTF TGCAGCGTTGAAAGAGGGTCTGGGGCCAACGTCCTGACTTTC
12 TRBJ2-3 . . TRBV20-1 CSAPQGTDTQYF TGCAGTGCCCCCCAGGGGACAGATACGCAGTATTTT
13 TRBJ2-5 few . TRBV24-1 CATSQSGGETQYF TGTGCCACCAGCCAATCAGGAGGCGAGACCCAGTACTTC
16 TRBJ2-5 once . TRBV15 CATSQDPRGGLGTQYF TGTGCCACCAGCCAAGACCCCAGGGGGGGCCTCGGGACCCAGTACTTC
15 TRBJ2-1 . TRBD2 TRBV20-1 CSADRGLAGHNEQFF TGCAGTGCTGATCGTGGACTAGCGGGGCACAATGAGCAGTTCTTC
13 TRBJ1-2 once . TRBV20-1 CSARGTTNYGYTF TGCAGTGCTAGAGGAACAACTAACTATGGCTACACCTTC
15 TRBJ1-6 . TRBD1 TRBV27 CASSLSGQGRSPLHF TGTGCCAGCAGTTTAAGTGGACAGGGGCGTTCACCCCTCCACTTT
15 TRBJ2-3 . TRBD1 TRBV5-1 CASRPTGGSTDTQYF TGCGCCAGCAGACCAACAGGGGGCAGCACAGATACGCAGTATTTT
14 TRBJ2-7 . . TRBV7-2 CASSLAGGVPEQYF TGTGCCAGCAGCTTAGCCGGGGGAGTGCCCGAGCAGTACTTC
12 TRBJ1-2 few . TRBV15 CATSERNYGYTF TGTGCCACCAGCGAACGAAACTATGGCTACACCTTC
15 TRBJ1-2 . . TRBV14 CASSQNPPPYGGYTF TGTGCCAGCAGCCAAAATCCCCCTCCCTATGGGGGCTACACCTTC
14 TRBJ2-6 . . TRBV12-3/TRBV12-4 CATRGSTGANVLTF TGTGCCACCAGGGGAAGCACTGGGGCCAACGTCCTGACTTTC
13 TRBJ1-1 . . TRBV20-1 CSAPGQLNTEAFF TGCAGTGCCCCCGGACAGTTGAACACTGAAGCTTTCTTT
12 TRBJ2-1 . TRBD2 TRBV20-1 CSATLAGVEQFF TGCAGTGCTACACTAGCGGGGGTTGAGCAGTTCTTC
13 TRBJ2-1 once . TRBV11-3 CASSSRRGDEQFF TGTGCCAGCAGCTCACGTCGAGGGGATGAGCAGTTCTTC
15 TRBJ1-2 . TRBD1 TRBV29-1 CSVEPGQGARNGYTF TGCAGCGTTGAACCGGGACAGGGGGCGCGTAATGGCTACACCTTC
14 TRBJ1-1 . . TRBV18 CASSPPRTNTEAFF TGTGCCAGCTCACCACCCCGGACGAACACTGAAGCTTTCTTT
15 TRBJ1-6 once . TRBV6-5 CASSYFFRSESPLHF TGTGCCAGCAGTTACTTTTTTCGGTCGGAGTCACCCCTCCACTTT
12 TRBJ1-2 . . TRBV20-1 CSASGSGYGYTF TGCAGTGCTAGTGGGAGCGGCTATGGCTACACCTTC
14 TRBJ2-4 . . TRBV3-1 CASSQASGGNIQYF TGTGCCAGCAGCCAGGCAAGCGGCGGGAACATTCAGTACTTC
13 TRBJ1-1 . . TRBV3-1 CASTRPGDTEAFF TGTGCCAGCACCCGGCCGGGAGACACTGAAGCTTTCTTT
16 TRBJ2-2 once . TRBV20-1 CSARGVVGSNTGELFF TGCAGTGCTAGGGGTGTGGTGGGGAGCAACACCGGGGAGCTGTTTTTT
13 TRBJ1-2 . . TRBV20-1 CSATQAAVYGYTF TGCAGTGCAACTCAGGCAGCGGTCTATGGCTACACCTTC
17 TRBJ2-1 . TRBD2 TRBV3-1 CASSQVTLGLALHEQFF TGTGCCAGCAGCCAAGTTACGCTGGGACTAGCTCTCCATGAGCAGTTCTTC
14 TRBJ1-1 . . TRBV4-2 CASSQQGGNTEAFF TGTGCCAGCAGCCAACAGGGCGGAAACACTGAAGCTTTCTTT
13 TRBJ2-2 . . TRBV21-1 CASFSGNTGELFF TGTGCCAGCTTTTCCGGGAACACCGGGGAGCTGTTTTTT
13 TRBJ2-3 . . TRBV20-1 CSAPLTSTDTQYF TGCAGTGCTCCCTTAACTAGCACAGATACGCAGTATTTT